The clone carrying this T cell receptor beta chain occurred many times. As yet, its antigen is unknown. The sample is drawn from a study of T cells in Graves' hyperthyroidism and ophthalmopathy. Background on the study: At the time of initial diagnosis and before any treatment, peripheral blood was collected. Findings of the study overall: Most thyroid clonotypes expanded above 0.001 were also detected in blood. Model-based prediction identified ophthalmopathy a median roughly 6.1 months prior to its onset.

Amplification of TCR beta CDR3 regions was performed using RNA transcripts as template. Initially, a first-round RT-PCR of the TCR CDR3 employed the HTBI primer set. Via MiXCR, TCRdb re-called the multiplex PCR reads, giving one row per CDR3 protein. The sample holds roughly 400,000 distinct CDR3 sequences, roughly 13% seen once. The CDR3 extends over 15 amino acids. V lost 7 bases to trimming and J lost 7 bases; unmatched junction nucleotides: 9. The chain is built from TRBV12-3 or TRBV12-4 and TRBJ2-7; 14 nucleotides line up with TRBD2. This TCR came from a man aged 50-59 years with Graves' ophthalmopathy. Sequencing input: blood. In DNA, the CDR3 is TGTGCCAGCAAACTTGGGACTAGCGGGAGTTGGGAGCAGTACTTC. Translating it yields CASKLGTSGSWEQYF.